A single sample is the source of the 18 T cell receptor beta chains below, sequenced in a study of shared clonotypes between healthy human individuals. Only in-frame clones appear in the TCRdb table, and some are missing; sequencing was by immunoSEQ multiplex PCR. The sample carries approximately 590,000 clones, nearly 97% recorded once. Naive CD8 cells lacked CD45RO and underwent positive selection for CCR7, leaving out terminally differentiated effector memory CD45RA+ cells. The sequencing input was naive CD8+ T cells sorted from blood. These receptor sequences come from a woman aged 25 to 39 in good health.

The rearrangement links TRBV20-1 to TRBJ2-3; D gene uncertain. This CDR3 has 11 amino acids. Germline-derived CDR1 and CDR2 are DFQATT and SNEGSKA (reference sequence). CDR3 loop: CSYLEENTQYF. CDR3 nucleotides: TGCAGCTACCTTGAGGAGAATACGCAGTATTTT.

J is TRBJ1-1 and V is TRBV13; D unclear. V lost 2 bases to trimming and J lost 4 bases, with 14 bases between them. There are 15 residues in the CDR3. CDR1 is PRHDT and CDR2 is FYEKMQ in the germline V gene (reference sequence). CDR3 in DNA: TGTGCCAGCAGCTTAACTAGCGCGCTGGCCACTGAAGCTTTCTTT. It yields the protein CASSLTSALATEAFF.

The rearrangement uses TRBV14 and TRBJ2-5; no firm D call. This CDR3 region has 16 residues. Germline loops: CDR1 SGHDN, CDR2 FVKESK. V was clipped by 0 bases and J by 4 bases, with 15 bases between them. The CDR3 is CASSQDVWQRGETQYF. Written as DNA, the CDR3 is TGTGCCAGCAGCCAAGATGTTTGGCAGCGCGGAGAGACCCAGTACTTC.

This chain joins TRBV14 and TRBJ2-7, with a tentative D call TRBD2 (5 bases). The V and J ends lost 5 bases and 1 base respectively, with 18 bases between them. The CDR3 covers 16 residues. Germline assignment: CDR1 SGHDN and CDR2 FVKESK. For the CDR3, the DNA is TGTGCCAGCAGCTTCTGGCGGGCAAAGGGTTCCTACGAGCAGTACTTC. This codes for CASSFWRAKGSYEQYF. Together with reference TRBV14 and TRBJ2-7, the CDR3 gives the full variable domain: EAGVTQFPSHSVIEKGQTVTLRCDPISGHDNLYWYRRVMGKEIKFLLHFVKESKQDESGMPNNRFLAERTGGTYSTLKVQPAELEDSGVYFCASSFWRAKGSYEQYFGPGTRLTVT.

This rearrangement joins TRBV7-7 to TRBJ2-5, with 11 bases identical to TRBD2. The junction had 7 bases not matched to a gene; V was cut back by 5 bases and J by 5 bases. The germline gives CDR1 SSHAT, CDR2 FNYEAQ (reference sequence). There are 15 residues in the CDR3. The CDR3 bases are TGTGCCAGCAGCCAACTAGCGGGAGTATGGGAGACCCAGTACTTC. It specifies CASSQLAGVWETQYF.

The chain combines TRBV5-6 with TRBJ1-1; tentatively, D is TRBD1 (6 bases). Germline lookup yields CDR1 SGHDT and CDR2 YYEEEE. This CDR3 has 13 amino acids. Trimming removed 3 bases at V and 2 bases at J, with 8 bases between. The CDR3 here is CASSSQGNTEAFF. The CDR3 nucleotides read TGTGCCAGCAGCTCACAGGGCAACACTGAAGCTTTCTTT.

In nucleotides, the CDR3 is TGCGCCAGCAGCCCTGGGACTAGCGGTTACGCGAACACCGGGGAGCTGTTTTTT. It is translated as CASSPGTSGYANTGELFF. The rearrangement uses TRBV4-1 and TRBJ2-2; 11 nucleotides line up with TRBD2. The V gene's germline CDR1 is MGHRA and CDR2 YSYEKL. This CDR3 region has 18 residues. V lost 4 bases and J lost 0; bases outside the gene matches: 7.

CDR3 nucleotide sequence: TGCGCCAGCAGCTTAAGGGGGGTCTCCTACAATGAGCAGTTCTTC. This translates into CASSLRGVSYNEQFF. The rearrangement links TRBV5-1 to TRBJ2-1; D may be TRBD1 or TRBD2 (6 bases each). The V end was cut by 2 bases, the J end by 0 bases, with 9 bases between. The CDR3 is 15 residues long. From germline, CDR1 is SGHRS and CDR2 YFSETQ.

As regards this clone: This CDR3 is also generated by other DNA sequences in the sample. The V call is TRBV20-1, the J call TRBJ1-1; D is undetermined. Trimming took 0 bases from V and 4 from J, leaving 0 bases between them. This CDR3 has 10 residues. Germline CDR1 reads DFQATT; CDR2 reads SNEGSKA (reference sequence). The CDR3 bases are TGCAGTGCTAGAGACACTGAAGCTTTCTTT. Translation gives CSARDTEAFF.

This clone has only one observation. The chain links TRBV15 to TRBJ1-4, with D maybe TRBD1 (5 bases). The V gene's germline CDR1 is LNHNV and CDR2 YYDKDF (reference sequence). This CDR3 region has 15 residues. V was clipped by 4 bases and J by 5 bases, with 14 bases between them. This chain's CDR3 is CATSTRDLPNEKLFF. CDR3 nucleotides: TGTGCCACCAGCACCCGGGACCTACCAAATGAAAAACTGTTTTTT.

The CDR3 DNA sequence: TGTGCCAGCCAACCGGCTCGGGACAGCGTACGTTACCTCAACTCTGGGGCCAACGTCCTGACTTTC. The encoded protein is CASQPARDSVRYLNSGANVLTF. The rearrangement uses TRBV19 and TRBJ2-6; 7 positions match TRBD1. CDR3 length: 22 amino acids. Germline V CDR1 and CDR2: LNHDA, SQIVND (reference sequence). Trimming took 9 bases from V and 0 from J; bases not matched to a gene: 26.

The J gene is TRBJ2-4, the V gene TRBV6-5; D is uncertain. Trimming removed 5 bases at V and 11 bases at J, with 10 bases between. This CDR3 contains 11 residues. Germline CDR1 is MNHEY and CDR2 is SVGAGI. The CDR3 nucleotides are TGTGCCAGCAGTCCGGGCACGCTTCAGTACTTC. Its protein is CASSPGTLQYF.

V and J are TRBV9 and TRBJ1-4; weak D call: TRBD1 (5 bases). The germline V gene has CDR1 SGDLS and CDR2 YYNGEE. Trimming removed 4 bases from V and 7 bases from J, with 20 bases in between. This CDR3 comprises 16 residues. The CDR3 reads CASSSHLGAEGEKLFF. DNA of the CDR3: TGTGCCAGCAGCTCTCACCTAGGGGCCGAGGGTGAAAAACTGTTTTTT.

This clone was seen just once. The chain employs TRBV27 and TRBJ1-1; D uncertain. V was cut by 6 bases and J by 0 bases, with 8 bases left in between. The CDR3 is made up of 13 amino acids. Germline values: CDR1 MNHEY, CDR2 SMNVEV (reference sequence). The DNA for the CDR3 is TGTGCCAGCAGATATACAGTGAACACTGAAGCTTTCTTT. Its protein product is CASRYTVNTEAFF.

This clone came up a few times. The chain joins TRBV28 to TRBJ1-1; maybe TRBD1 (5 bases). The CDR3 length is 11 residues. V was clipped by 4 bases and J by 6 bases, with 6 bases between them. Germline CDR1 MDHEN, CDR2 SYDVKM. CDR3 nucleotide sequence: TGTGCCAGCAGTTGGGGCGCTGAAGCTTTCTTT. It encodes CASSWGAEAFF. The variable domain in full, completed from reference TRBV28 and TRBJ1-1, reads DVKVTQSSRYLVKRTGEKVFLECVQDMDHENMFWYRQDPGLGLRLIYFSYDVKMKEKGDIPEGYSVSREKKERFSLILESASTNQTSMYLCASSWGAEAFFGQGTRLTVV.

The gene calls are TRBV9 and TRBJ2-7; 8 bases fit TRBD2. V shed 4 bases, J shed 0 bases, and the junction held 12 bases outside the gene matches. There are 17 residues in the CDR3. The germline CDR1 and CDR2 sequences are SGDLS and YYNGEE. The CDR3 here is CASSLRGGGADSYEQYF. The CDR3 bases are TGTGCCAGCAGCCTCCGGGGGGGCGGGGCCGACTCCTACGAGCAGTACTTC.

The chain combines TRBV6-5 with TRBJ2-1; D possibly corresponds to TRBD1 (5 bases). This CDR3 spans 14 amino acids. Trimming took off 2 bases at V and 3 bases at J, with 8 bases between the two ends. The germline CDR1 and CDR2 sequences are MNHEY and SVGAGI. CDR3: CASSYMQGYNEQFF. Here the CDR3 DNA reads TGTGCCAGCAGTTACATGCAGGGCTACAATGAGCAGTTCTTC.

This clone was counted a single time. This sequence joins TRBV9 and TRBJ2-7, with 7 bases identical to TRBD2. The CDR3 is 13 residues long. The V gene end was trimmed by 3 bases and the J gene end by 2 bases; junction bases not matched to a gene: 2. Germline V lookup: CDR1 SGDLS, CDR2 YYNGEE. CDR3 bases: TGTGCCAGCAGCGCCGGGACTACCTACGAGCAGTACTTC. Its translation is CASSAGTTYEQYF.